These 31 T cell receptor beta chains were all obtained from the same sample, sequenced in a study of T cell responses to AZD1222 COVID-19 vaccine. TCRdb keeps only in-frame clones here, not all; method: immunoSEQ multiplex PCR. The sample carries some 120,000 clones, 80% to 90% recorded once. The sequencing here drew on peripheral blood, taken on day 0 of MenACWY control vaccination. These receptors all stem from an adult in good health.

The chain couples TRBV4-1 to TRBJ1-5; TRBD1 is a possible D gene (6 bases). The CDR3 is 16 residues long. CDR1 is MGHRA, CDR2 YSYEKL, per germline. V lost 4 bases and J lost 1, with 14 bases in between. CDR3 sequence (DNA): TGCGCCAGCAGCCTAAGCCCGGGACAAAGCAATCAGCCCCAGCATTTT. It specifies CASSLSPGQSNQPQHF.

V usage is TRBV18 and J usage is TRBJ2-1, with 15 bases identical to TRBD2. Germline V gene sequence: CDR1 KGHSH, CDR2 LQKENI. J gave up 0 bases and V 4 bases, and 7 bases lay outside the gene matches. The CDR3 loop spans 19 amino acids. CDR3 residues: CASSLRTSGGAGSYNEQFF. In DNA form, the CDR3 reads TGTGCCAGCTCACTCCGGACTAGCGGGGGGGCGGGCTCCTACAATGAGCAGTTCTTC. Using reference TRBV18 and TRBJ2-1 for the parts outside the CDR3, the full variable domain is NAGVMQNPRHLVRRRGQEARLRCSPMKGHSHVYWYRQLPEEGLKFMVYLQKENIIDESGMPKERFSAEFPKEGPSILRIQQVVRGDSAAYFCASSLRTSGGAGSYNEQFFGPGTRLTVL.

This clone was seen just once. The genes are TRBV18 and TRBJ2-5, with 8 bases fitting TRBD1. This CDR3 comprises 14 residues. V lost 4 bases, J lost 4 bases, and 5 bases stayed unmatched. Germline V CDR1 and CDR2: KGHSH, LQKENI. CDR3 protein: CASSLRTGRETQYF. Written as DNA, the CDR3 is TGTGCCAGCTCACTACGGACAGGGAGAGAGACCCAGTACTTC.

The chain joins TRBV5-6 to TRBJ1-1; no clear D gene. The germline V and J ends were trimmed by 2 bases and 3 bases, with 17 bases remaining between them. The CDR3 is 16 residues long. Germline values: CDR1 SGHDT, CDR2 YYEEEE. The CDR3 here is CASSFGPPPGYTEAFF. In DNA form, the CDR3 reads TGTGCCAGCAGCTTTGGGCCCCCCCCGGGGTACACTGAAGCTTTCTTT.

This chain links TRBV6-2 or TRBV6-3 with TRBJ2-7, with TRBD2 identical over 12 bases. CDR1 MNHEY and CDR2 SVGEGT come from the germline V gene. The CDR3 has 16 amino acids. J lost 6 bases, V lost 4 bases, and 10 bases had no gene match. CDR3 amino acids: CASSSLAGGPAVEQYF. DNA of the CDR3: TGTGCCAGCAGTTCTCTAGCGGGGGGGCCAGCTGTCGAGCAGTACTTC.

This clone has just one count. The genes are TRBV4-1 and TRBJ1-2; D remains ambiguous. The CDR3 runs 14 residues. The germline V gene encodes CDR1 MGHRA and CDR2 YSYEKL. With 3 bases removed from V and 7 bases from J, the gap between germline ends came to 15 bases. The CDR3 DNA reads TGCGCCAGCAGCCAGGATGGTTTTGATGGTGGCTACACCTTC. This translates into CASSQDGFDGGYTF.

This chain joins TRBV18 and TRBJ2-2; TRBD1 agrees at 7 bases. The CDR3 extends over 14 amino acids. Per germline, CDR1 KGHSH and CDR2 LQKENI. V was clipped by 1 base and J by 6 bases; unmatched bases: 2. The CDR3 DNA reads as TGTGCCAGCTCACCACAGCAGGGGGCCGGGGAGCTGTTTTTT. Translated, it gives CASSPQQGAGELFF.

This clone was recorded only once. The genes are TRBV5-6 and TRBJ2-2, with unresolved D. The V and J ends lost 3 bases and 7 bases respectively, with 13 bases between them. Germline V gene sequence: CDR1 SGHDT, CDR2 YYEEEE. The CDR3 sequence is 14 residues long. The DNA for the CDR3 is TGTGCCAGCAGCTGGGGAAAGCGTATCGGGGAGCTGTTTTTT. Its protein product is CASSWGKRIGELFF.

The chain links TRBV7-9 to TRBJ1-1, with 8 bases lining up with TRBD1. V dropped 4 bases and J dropped 11; count of bases not matched to a gene: 6. Germline CDR1 SEHNR, CDR2 FQNEAQ (reference sequence). The CDR3 spans 12 residues. The CDR3 DNA follows: TGTGCCAGCAGCTATGGGGACAGGAACGCTTTCTTT. It translates to CASSYGDRNAFF.

The CDR3 DNA sequence: TGCGCCAGCAGCCAAGAGGCCAGGGCCCACTACGAGCAGTACTTC. The encoded protein is CASSQEARAHYEQYF. V usage is TRBV4-3 and J usage is TRBJ2-7, with D tentatively TRBD1 (5 bases). This CDR3 is 15 amino acids long. The V end lost 0 bases, the J end lost 3 bases, and 12 bases lay between the germline ends. Germline CDR1 reads LGHNA; CDR2 reads YSLEER.

The chain recombines TRBV2 with TRBJ2-2, with D perhaps TRBD2 (6 bases). Deletions cut 4 bases from V and 0 bases from J, with 18 bases between. The CDR3 sequence is 18 residues long. Germline V gene lookup returns CDR1 SNHLY and CDR2 FYNNEI. The CDR3 spells CASSGERRAYANTGELFF. The CDR3 bases are TGTGCCAGCAGTGGCGAACGGAGGGCTTACGCGAACACCGGGGAGCTGTTTTTT.

As DNA, the CDR3 is TGTGCCAGCAGTATCGGGACTGGCGGTGGTGAAAAACTGTTTTTT. As protein: CASSIGTGGGEKLFF. The V call is TRBV6-5, the J call TRBJ1-4, with D tentatively TRBD1 (5 bases). The CDR3 length is 15 residues. The V end was cut by 5 bases, the J end by 7 bases, with 17 bases between. Germline CDR1 reads MNHEY; CDR2 reads SVGAGI.

The genes are TRBV3-1 (or the pseudogene TRBV3-2) and TRBJ1-2; D unclear. Looked up from germline, CDR1 is LGHDT and CDR2 is YNNKEL (reference sequence). With 0 bases removed from V and 5 bases from J, the gap between germline ends came to 10 bases. The CDR3 runs 14 residues. In DNA, the CDR3 is TGTGCCAGCAGCCAAGAATCCCCTCTTTATGGCTACACCTTC. Protein sequence: CASSQESPLYGYTF.

V and J are TRBV30 and TRBJ1-2, with D hard to call. Germline values: CDR1 GTSNPN, CDR2 SVGIG (reference sequence). With 3 bases removed from V and 2 bases from J, the gap between germline ends came to 16 bases. This CDR3 comprises 15 residues. This chain's CDR3 is CAWRPLGRRNYGYTF. The CDR3 region has the DNA TGTGCCTGGAGACCCCTTGGACGGAGAAACTATGGCTACACCTTC.

J is TRBJ2-7 and V is TRBV4-3; D remains unclear. The CDR3 covers 13 residues. Trimming pared 3 bases from V and 5 bases from J, leaving 11 bases between. In germline, CDR1 is LGHNA, CDR2 YSLEER. CDR3 in amino acids: CASSQVGSHEQYF. The CDR3 DNA reads TGCGCCAGCAGCCAGGTGGGGTCCCACGAGCAGTACTTC.

The V gene is TRBV5-4, the J gene TRBJ2-3; D perhaps matches TRBD1 (6 bases). The CDR3 runs 15 residues. With 4 bases removed from V and 4 bases from J, the gap between germline ends came to 16 bases. Germline values: CDR1 SGHNT, CDR2 YYREEE (reference sequence). In nucleotides, the CDR3 is TGTGCCAGCAGCCCACCACAGGGTAATGCAGATACGCAGTATTTT. Encoded protein: CASSPPQGNADTQYF.

This clone was counted a single time. The CDR3 DNA sequence: TGTGCCAGCTCACCATCGTCAGGGGGCTTTTCTGGCTACACCTTC. Protein: CASSPSSGGFSGYTF. The chain couples TRBV18 to TRBJ1-2; 8 nucleotides match TRBD1. V lost 2 bases, J lost 7 bases, and 9 bases stayed unmatched. Germline V gives CDR1 KGHSH, CDR2 LQKENI. CDR3 length equals 15 residues. The full variable domain, rest sourced from reference TRBV18 and TRBJ1-2, is NAGVMQNPRHLVRRRGQEARLRCSPMKGHSHVYWYRQLPEEGLKFMVYLQKENIIDESGMPKERFSAEFPKEGPSILRIQQVVRGDSAAYFCASSPSSGGFSGYTFGSGTRLTVV.

As DNA, the CDR3 is TGCGCCAGCAGCTTGGTACAGGGCGATGGCTACACCTTC. Residues: CASSLVQGDGYTF. The chain joins TRBV5-1 to TRBJ1-2; tentative D call: TRBD1 (6 bases). The CDR3 consists of 13 residues. V was shortened by 0 bases and J by 6 bases, with 9 bases between the two germline ends. Germline V gives CDR1 SGHRS, CDR2 YFSETQ.

The chain uses TRBV2 and TRBJ2-2; TRBD1 or TRBD2 may be the D gene (5 bases each). The V end lost 3 bases, the J end lost 4 bases, and 12 bases lay between the germline ends. The germline CDR1 and CDR2 sequences are SNHLY and FYNNEI. There are 15 residues in the CDR3. The CDR3 sequence: CASSDQGRGTGELFF. As DNA, the CDR3 is TGTGCCAGCAGTGATCAGGGTCGGGGCACCGGGGAGCTGTTTTTT.

As regards this clone: This same CDR3 is encoded by further DNA sequences in the sample. The CDR3 is CASSLPGGSNQPQHF. In nucleotides, the CDR3 is TGTGCCAGCAGTTTACCAGGGGGTAGCAATCAGCCCCAGCATTTT. V usage is TRBV28 and J usage is TRBJ1-5; 7 nucleotides align to TRBD1. After removal of 2 bases from V and 0 bases from J, the junction contained 1 base not matched to a gene. The germline gives CDR1 MDHEN, CDR2 SYDVKM. The CDR3 contains 15 residues.

The CDR3 DNA reads as TGCGCCAGCAGTGAAAGGCACCAAGGGACAGCAAGCGTCTATGGCTACACCTTC. This sequence encodes CASSERHQGTASVYGYTF. The chain has TRBV10-1 and TRBJ1-2, with 7 bases matching TRBD1. The trim removed 3 bases at V and 4 bases at J, leaving 17 bases unmatched. The germline gives CDR1 WNHNN, CDR2 SYGVQD (reference sequence). This CDR3 is built from 18 residues.

The V gene is TRBV27, the J gene TRBJ1-5, with a possible D match to TRBD1 (5 bases). Germline V gene sequence: CDR1 MNHEY, CDR2 SMNVEV (reference sequence). V was cut by 6 bases and J by 7 bases, with 22 bases left in between. This CDR3 spans 16 amino acids. This CDR3 is CASRAGTDPKGQPQHF. As DNA, the CDR3 is TGTGCCAGCAGGGCAGGGACGGATCCTAAAGGCCAGCCCCAGCATTTT.

J is TRBJ2-5 and V is TRBV7-2, with 10 bases that match TRBD2. The trim removed 1 base at V and 1 base at J, leaving 3 bases unmatched. Germline CDR1 SGHTA, CDR2 FQGNSA. The CDR3 sequence is 16 residues long. DNA for the CDR3: TGTGCCAGCAGCTTAGGGGAGCGGGGGGGCCAAGAGACCCAGTACTTC. Translated: CASSLGERGGQETQYF.

This clone was seen only a few times. The rearrangement joins TRBV3-1 (or the pseudogene TRBV3-2) to TRBJ1-2, with 9 bases that match TRBD1. J was trimmed by 4 bases and V by 5 bases; bases with no gene match: 8. Germline assignment: CDR1 LGHDT and CDR2 YNNKEL (reference sequence). There are 15 residues in the CDR3. In nucleotides, the CDR3 is TGTGCCAGCAGCAATACCGGGACAGGGTCCTATGGCTACACCTTC. It translates to CASSNTGTGSYGYTF.

The V and J genes are TRBV10-3 and TRBJ2-1, with 7 bases identical to TRBD1. This CDR3 is built from 15 residues. With V trimmed by 10 bases and J by 0 bases, 9 bases remained unmatched. The V gene's germline CDR1 is ENHRY and CDR2 SYGVKD. DNA of the CDR3: TGTGCCACGATACAGGGACAGCGCTCCTACAATGAGCAGTTCTTC. It translates to CATIQGQRSYNEQFF.

The table lists this clone with a few counts. The chain recombines TRBV15 with TRBJ1-2; 7 bases are a match to TRBD1. V dropped 2 bases and J dropped 8; count of bases not matched to a gene: 8. This CDR3 contains 14 residues. Germline V gene lookup returns CDR1 LNHNV and CDR2 YYDKDF (reference sequence). The CDR3 coding sequence is TGTGCCACCAGCAGACAGGGGGGGAGGTACGGCTACACCTTC. Protein product: CATSRQGGRYGYTF.

This chain connects TRBV5-4 to TRBJ1-2, with a tentative D call TRBD1 (5 bases). The CDR3 has 16 residues. The germline CDR1 and CDR2 sequences are SGHNT and YYREEE (reference sequence). V lost 4 bases and J lost 0, with 16 bases in between. The CDR3 protein is CASSPFDRLTNYGYTF. CDR3 DNA sequence: TGTGCCAGCAGCCCTTTCGACAGACTTACTAACTATGGCTACACCTTC.

The chain has TRBV6-5 and TRBJ2-3, with 11 bases identical to TRBD2. Germline CDR1 MNHEY, CDR2 SVGAGI. CDR3 length: 15 residues. V lost 0 bases, J lost 5 bases, and 1 base stayed unmatched. The CDR3 is CASSYSGTSGDTQYF. The CDR3 DNA reads TGTGCCAGCAGTTACTCGGGGACTAGCGGAGATACGCAGTATTTT.

This chain links TRBV27 with TRBJ1-6, with D unclear. Trimming took 1 base from V and 8 from J, leaving 12 bases between them. Germline CDR1 and CDR2: MNHEY and SMNVEV (reference sequence). The CDR3 totals 15 residues. The CDR3 sequence: CASSLFEPEDSPLHF. As DNA, the CDR3 is TGTGCCAGCAGTTTATTTGAGCCCGAGGATTCACCCCTCCACTTT.

This clone occurred a few times. V usage is TRBV5-5 and J usage is TRBJ1-3; D not resolved. V lost 2 bases and J 5 bases, leaving 5 bases between the germline ends. This CDR3 has 12 residues. Looked up from germline, CDR1 is SGHKS and CDR2 is YYEKEE (reference sequence). The DNA for the CDR3 is TGTGCCAGCAGCTTCGACAGAAACACCATATATTTT. Translation: CASSFDRNTIYF.

This clone has more than one count but fewer than ten. The genes are TRBV7-8 and TRBJ2-7; the D call may be TRBD1 or TRBD2 (5 bases each). The CDR3 runs to 15 residues. Trimming pared 2 bases from V and 0 bases from J, leaving 11 bases between. Germline V CDR1 and CDR2: SGHVS, FQNEAQ. The CDR3 spells CASSLIEGPSYEQYF. CDR3 DNA: TGTGCCAGCAGCTTAATCGAGGGGCCCTCCTACGAGCAGTACTTC.